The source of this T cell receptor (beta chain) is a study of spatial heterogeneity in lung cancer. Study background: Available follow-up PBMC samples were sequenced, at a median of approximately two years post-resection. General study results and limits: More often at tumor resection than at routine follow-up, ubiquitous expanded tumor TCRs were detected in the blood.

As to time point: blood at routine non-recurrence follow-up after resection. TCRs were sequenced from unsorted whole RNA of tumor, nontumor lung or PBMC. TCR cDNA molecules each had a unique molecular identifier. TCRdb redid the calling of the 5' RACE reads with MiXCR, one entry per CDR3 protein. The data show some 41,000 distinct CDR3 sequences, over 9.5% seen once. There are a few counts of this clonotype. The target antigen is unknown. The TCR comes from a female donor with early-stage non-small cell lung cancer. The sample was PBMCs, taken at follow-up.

The CDR3 loop is CSASQGAGQPQHF. In DNA, the CDR3 is TGCAGTGCTAGCCAGGGGGCTGGTCAGCCCCAGCATTTT. The gene calls are TRBV20-1 and TRBJ1-5, with TRBD1 matching 8 bases. J was trimmed by 6 bases and V by 3 bases; bases with no gene match: 4. From germline, CDR1 is DFQATT and CDR2 SNEGSKA (reference sequence). The CDR3 covers 13 residues.